This T cell receptor beta chain emerged from a study of blood T cell repertoires in COVID-19. About the research overall: PBMCs, B-cell-depleted T cells, or T cells were the source of the cDNA or gDNA that made up the material.

The data were produced by immunoSEQ multiplex PCR, yet TCRdb's version contains in-frame clones alone and is incomplete. This sample has a few hundred thousand clones, with roughly 90% found just once. This CDR3 region has 14 residues. CDR1 is KGHSH and CDR2 is LQKENI in the germline V gene. Trimming took off 3 bases at V and 6 bases at J, with 15 bases between the two ends. V and J are TRBV18 and TRBJ2-7; the D is unclear. The sequenced material came from peripheral blood. This clonotype originated in a woman in her sixties with COVID-19, enrolled during active disease. As DNA, the CDR3 is TGTGCCAGCTCACCGCGCGCCGCGGCGAGCGAGCAGTACTTC. Encoded protein: CASSPRAAASEQYF.